Listed here are 27 T cell receptor beta chains from one sample, sequenced in a study of shared clonotypes between healthy human individuals. Here immunoSEQ multiplex PCR was the method, and the copy in TCRdb shows in-frame clones only, minus some. The sample lists under 300,000 clones; about 69% were seen once. The source material was memory CD4+ T cells sorted from blood. The subset is: CD45RA-negative fraction. The receptors stem from a man aged 30 to 45 in good health.

In the case of this clone: A far bigger clonotype differs at one base, so this is likely a read error. The V call is TRBV28, the J call TRBJ2-7; D remains ambiguous. The CDR3 spans 12 residues. Per the germline V gene, CDR1 is MDHEN and CDR2 is SYDVKM. With 5 bases removed from V and 0 bases from J, the gap between germline ends came to 5 bases. DNA of the CDR3: TGTGCCAGCAGTCCCACCTCCTACGAGCAGTACTTC. Amino acids: CASSPTSYEQYF.

The chain recombines TRBV7-5 with TRBJ2-1. TRBV7-5 is recorded as a pseudogene. The CDR3 is made up of 16 amino acids. CDR3 nucleotide sequence: TGTGTCAGAAGCTTTAGTGTCCGCAGCTCCTACAATGAGCAGTTCTTC. This codes for CVRSFSVRSSYNEQFF.

The chain's CDR3 is CASSQDKETQYF. The DNA of the CDR3 is TGTGCCAGCAGCCAAGATAAAGAGACCCAGTACTTC. The J gene is TRBJ2-5, the V gene TRBV4-2; D is unclear. CDR3 length: 12 amino acids. The V end lost 0 bases, the J end lost 3 bases, and 2 bases lay between the germline ends. Germline CDR1 and CDR2: LGHNA and YNFKEQ.

The rearrangement uses TRBV29-1 and TRBJ2-1, with 12 bases fitting TRBD2. The CDR3 spans 16 residues. Germline V gene sequence: CDR1 SQVTM, CDR2 ANQGSEA. The J segment lost 9 bases and the V segment lost 1 base, leaving 10 bases of the junction unmatched. The CDR3 nucleotides are TGCAGCGTTGAAGCCGGCGGACTAGCGGGATGGAGTGAGCAGTTCTTC. Translated, it gives CSVEAGGLAGWSEQFF.

The V and J genes are TRBV10-1 and TRBJ1-5; D might be TRBD1 (6 bases). CDR1 is WNHNN and CDR2 is SYGVQD in the germline V gene (reference sequence). The CDR3 extends over 13 amino acids. Trimming pared 4 bases from V and 5 bases from J, leaving 9 bases between. CDR3 region: CASSVSGDQPQHF. The CDR3 DNA is TGCGCCAGCAGTGTTTCAGGGGATCAGCCCCAGCATTTT.

This clone has only a few counts. The rearrangement links TRBV2 to TRBJ2-1; D possibly matches TRBD1 or TRBD2 (5 bases each). V was pared by 7 bases and J by 2 bases, with 15 bases between. Germline loops: CDR1 SNHLY, CDR2 FYNNEI. This CDR3 is 15 amino acids long. The CDR3 reads CASTPGTGAYNEQFF. CDR3 nucleotides: TGTGCCAGCACGCCCGGGACCGGGGCCTACAATGAGCAGTTCTTC.

The chain joins TRBV5-6 to TRBJ2-5; 8 bases fit TRBD2. The germline CDR1 and CDR2 sequences are SGHDT and YYEEEE. This CDR3 spans 17 amino acids. Trimming at V came to 0 bases and at J to 3 bases, leaving 10 bases not matched to a gene. CDR3 bases: TGTGCCAGCAGCTTGGGAACGGGAGGGTTGGTTGAAGAGACCCAGTACTTC. Protein sequence: CASSLGTGGLVEETQYF. The full variable domain, in which reference TRBV5-6 and TRBJ2-5 provide the parts outside the CDR3, is DAGVTQSPTHLIKTRGQQVTLRCSPKSGHDTVSWYQQALGQGPQFIFQYYEEEERQRGNFPDRFSGHQFPNYSSELNVNALLLGDSALYLCASSLGTGGLVEETQYFGPGTRLLVL.

This clone was seen only a few times. V is TRBV19 and J is TRBJ2-7; D may be TRBD1 (5 bases). The germline V gene encodes CDR1 LNHDA and CDR2 SQIVND (reference sequence). V shed 7 bases and J shed 3 bases, with 19 bases lying between them. CDR3 length: 15 amino acids. CDR3 residues: CASTKTWGGGYEQYF. In nucleotides, the CDR3 is TGTGCCAGTACCAAGACATGGGGCGGCGGCTACGAGCAGTACTTC.

V and J are TRBV4-3 and TRBJ2-7; D is perhaps TRBD1 or TRBD2 (5 bases each). CDR3 length: 13 amino acids. V was clipped by 0 bases and J by 6 bases, with 9 bases between them. Looked up from germline, CDR1 is LGHNA and CDR2 is YSLEER. CDR3: CASSQDAGAEQYF. CDR3 coding DNA: TGCGCCAGCAGCCAAGATGCCGGGGCCGAGCAGTACTTC.

The chain couples TRBV10-3 to TRBJ2-7, with D possibly being TRBD1 (6 bases). Trimming cost V 6 bases and J 3 bases, with 15 bases left between them. The length of the CDR3 is 14 residues. Germline CDR1 is ENHRY and CDR2 is SYGVKD. The CDR3 nucleotides read TGTGCCATCAGCAGAGTCAGGGGTGACTACGAGCAGTACTTC. Translation gives CAISRVRGDYEQYF.

V usage is TRBV28 and J usage is TRBJ2-1; TRBD1 might be the D (6 bases). With 6 bases removed from V and 8 bases from J, the gap between germline ends came to 14 bases. The CDR3 length is 13 residues. The germline gives CDR1 MDHEN, CDR2 SYDVKM. CDR3 sequence: CASRTPQGDEQFF. The CDR3 DNA reads as TGTGCCAGCAGGACCCCACAGGGTGATGAGCAGTTCTTC.

V usage is TRBV7-2 and J usage is TRBJ2-7; D might be TRBD2 (5 bases). Germline CDR1 reads SGHTA; CDR2 reads FQGNSA. Trimming took off 5 bases at V and 3 bases at J, with 20 bases between the two ends. The CDR3 length is 16 residues. The CDR3 is CASSPLGGGGIYEQYF. The CDR3 bases are TGTGCCAGCAGCCCATTAGGAGGTGGCGGAATCTACGAGCAGTACTTC.

On this clone itself: Other nucleotide sequences from this sample produce the same CDR3. V is TRBV28 and J is TRBJ1-2; D call uncertain. This CDR3 spans 11 amino acids. The germline gives CDR1 MDHEN, CDR2 SYDVKM. The germline V and J ends were trimmed by 5 bases and 3 bases, with 4 bases remaining between them. The CDR3 DNA follows: TGTGCCAGCAGTATTTACTATGGCTACACCTTC. Amino acid sequence: CASSIYYGYTF.

The CDR3 spells CASSFYTEAFF. Written as DNA, the CDR3 is TGTGCCAGCAGTTTTTACACTGAAGCTTTCTTT. The V and J genes are TRBV28 and TRBJ1-1; D uncertain. The ends were cut back, 3 bases at V and 3 bases at J, with 2 bases in the middle. The CDR3 extends over 11 amino acids. Germline assignment: CDR1 MDHEN and CDR2 SYDVKM.

This clone has a single count. The chain uses TRBV18 and TRBJ2-7; 9 bases agree with TRBD1. Germline V gives CDR1 KGHSH, CDR2 LQKENI. The J segment lost 5 bases and the V segment lost 4 bases, leaving 6 bases of the junction unmatched. This CDR3 comprises 14 residues. CDR3 protein: CASSHNTGGDEQYF. CDR3 DNA sequence: TGTGCCAGCTCACACAACACAGGGGGCGACGAGCAGTACTTC.

The CDR3, as DNA: TGCGCCAGCAGCCAAGACCCAGGGGGGAGAAAACTGTTTTTT. Its translation is CASSQDPGGRKLFF. J is TRBJ1-4 and V is TRBV4-3, with 7 bases lining up with TRBD1. The CDR3 contains 14 residues. V trimming: 0 bases; J trimming: 10 bases; junction bases outside the gene matches: 5. Germline V gives CDR1 LGHNA, CDR2 YSLEER.

This clone was detected only a few times. The chain combines TRBV2 with TRBJ2-3; D is unresolved. This CDR3 is 14 amino acids long. The germline CDR1 and CDR2 sequences are SNHLY and FYNNEI. Trimming shortened V by 3 bases and J by 5 bases, and 12 bases separated the two germline ends. Here the CDR3 reads CASSETTSGDTQYF. The CDR3 DNA reads as TGTGCCAGCAGTGAGACCACCTCGGGAGATACGCAGTATTTT.

The chain employs TRBV1 and TRBJ1-5; no check of the table's D call, TRBD1, against the DNA was made. TRBV1 is termed a pseudogene. The CDR3 sequence is 14 residues long. The CDR3 DNA is TGCACCAGCAGGGCTACAGGGGGCATTCAGCCCCAGCATTTT. This gives the protein CTSRATGGIQPQHF.

The chain is built from TRBV2 and TRBJ2-5, with D perhaps given as TRBD1 or TRBD2 (6 bases each). Germline V CDR1 and CDR2: SNHLY, FYNNEI. The CDR3 runs to 15 residues. The V and J ends lost 3 bases and 3 bases respectively, with 14 bases between them. CDR3: CASSDRGQAEETQYF. In DNA, the CDR3 is TGTGCCAGCAGTGATCGGGGGCAGGCCGAAGAGACCCAGTACTTC.

The V and J genes are TRBV5-6 and TRBJ1-5; 11 bases map to TRBD1. Looked up from germline, CDR1 is SGHDT and CDR2 is YYEEEE. V was clipped by 4 bases and J by 0 bases; unmatched bases: 9. CDR3 length: 18 residues. CDR3 sequence (DNA): TGTGCCAGCAGCCCCGGGACAGGGGGACCTTATAGCAATCAGCCCCAGCATTTT. Translation: CASSPGTGGPYSNQPQHF. Based on the CDR3 plus reference TRBV5-6 and TRBJ1-5, the full variable domain is DAGVTQSPTHLIKTRGQQVTLRCSPKSGHDTVSWYQQALGQGPQFIFQYYEEEERQRGNFPDRFSGHQFPNYSSELNVNALLLGDSALYLCASSPGTGGPYSNQPQHFGDGTRLSIL.

This clone was seen a few times. The chain links TRBV10-3 to TRBJ1-2; no reliable D call. The V gene's germline CDR1 is ENHRY and CDR2 SYGVKD. The ends were cut back, 7 bases at V and 8 bases at J, with 11 bases in the middle. The CDR3 runs to 11 residues. The chain's CDR3 is CAITPGVGYTF. The CDR3 nucleotides read TGTGCCATCACACCCGGGGTCGGCTACACCTTC.

CDR3 loop: CASISPGRGTQYF. Written as DNA, the CDR3 is TGCGCCAGCATTTCCCCGGGACGGGGGACCCAGTACTTC. This chain joins TRBV10-2 and TRBJ2-5; the D call may be TRBD1 or TRBD2 (5 bases each). The CDR3 is 13 residues long. Trimming shortened V by 7 bases and J by 7 bases, and 16 bases separated the two germline ends. The germline gives CDR1 WSHSY, CDR2 SAAADI.

The chain has TRBV29-1 and TRBJ2-1, with 8 bases identical to TRBD2. V was pared by 6 bases and J by 3 bases, with 10 bases of the junction left unmatched. The CDR3 spans 15 residues. Per the germline V gene, CDR1 is SQVTM and CDR2 is ANQGSEA. In nucleotides, the CDR3 is TGCAGCGTCGGGGGAGCGGGAGAACTCTACAATGAGCAGTTCTTC. Translation: CSVGGAGELYNEQFF.

This chain joins TRBV30 and TRBJ2-7; 9 bases match TRBD1. The CDR3 consists of 20 residues. The ends lost 1 base at V and 2 bases at J; junction bases unmatched: 21. Per germline, CDR1 GTSNPN and CDR2 SVGIG (reference sequence). Here the CDR3 reads CAWSAGQGILRLYPTYEQYF. DNA of the CDR3: TGTGCCTGGAGTGCGGGACAGGGAATCCTAAGGCTCTATCCAACCTACGAGCAGTACTTC. The variable domain in full, with the rest retrieved from reference TRBV30 and TRBJ2-7, is SQTIHQWPATLVQPVGSPLSLECTVEGTSNPNLYWYRQAAGRGLQLLFYSVGIGQISSEVPQNLSASRPQDRQFILSSKKLLLSDSGFYLCAWSAGQGILRLYPTYEQYFGPGTRLTVT.

This clone was found a few times. This chain connects TRBV7-2 to TRBJ2-6; the D gene could be TRBD1 or TRBD2 (5 bases each). The germline gives CDR1 SGHTA, CDR2 FQGNSA. The CDR3 contains 15 residues. Deletions cut 6 bases from V and 3 bases from J, with 12 bases between. CDR3 sequence reads: CASSLGGYGANVLTF. The CDR3 bases are TGTGCCAGCAGTCTTGGGGGTTATGGGGCCAACGTCCTGACTTTC.

The chain links TRBV7-2 to TRBJ2-5; D unclear. Germline assignment: CDR1 SGHTA and CDR2 FQGNSA. V lost 3 bases, J lost 3 bases, and 11 bases lay in between. The CDR3 has 14 residues. The CDR3 coding sequence is TGTGCCAGCAGCTTGGATGGACGGGAAGAGACCCAGTACTTC. It encodes CASSLDGREETQYF.

Comments on this clone: The identical CDR3 is also encoded by other nucleotide sequences in the sample. The chain links TRBV29-1 to TRBJ1-5, with D unresolved. V lost 5 bases and J lost 3, with 11 bases in between. CDR3 length: 13 amino acids. Germline CDR1 and CDR2: SQVTM and ANQGSEA. The DNA of the CDR3 is TGCAGCGTTCGTGACAACCTCAATCAGCCCCAGCATTTT. It encodes CSVRDNLNQPQHF.